What follows are 32 T cell receptor beta chains derived from one specimen sequenced in a study of identifying expanded T cells in peripheral blood. Some clones are missing from TCRdb's copy, which holds only in-frame ones; the method was immunoSEQ multiplex PCR. The sample shows approximately 90,000 clones, about 90% of them seen only once. Material: blood. The source of these receptors is a person aged 18 to 75 in good health.

The genes are TRBV2 and TRBJ2-2, with D tentatively TRBD1 or TRBD2 (6 bases each). In germline, CDR1 is SNHLY, CDR2 FYNNEI. The V and J ends lost 4 bases and 5 bases respectively, with 20 bases between them. This CDR3 spans 17 amino acids. CDR3 in DNA: TGTGCCAGCAGTGCAGGTGTATTCCAGGGGAGGACCGGGGAGCTGTTTTTT. Translated: CASSAGVFQGRTGELFF.

The chain recombines TRBV4-1 with TRBJ2-7; D perhaps matches TRBD1 (6 bases). CDR1 and CDR2 from the germline V gene are MGHRA and YSYEKL. The CDR3 is made up of 15 amino acids. V gave up 5 bases and J gave up 6 bases, with 20 bases separating them. The CDR3 region is CASSTFFPGAAEQYF. The CDR3 region has the DNA TGCGCCAGCAGCACATTTTTCCCAGGGGCAGCCGAGCAGTACTTC.

The chain employs TRBV5-6 and TRBJ1-2, with D uncertain. The ends were cut back, 0 bases at V and 1 base at J, with 7 bases in the middle. The CDR3 extends over 14 amino acids. Germline values: CDR1 SGHDT, CDR2 YYEEEE. The CDR3 region has the DNA TGTGCCAGCAGCTTGGCAGGTTTTAACTATGGCTACACCTTC. Its translation is CASSLAGFNYGYTF.

This clone was observed once. The chain carries TRBV19 and TRBJ1-4, with D unresolved. Trimming cost V 3 bases and J 7 bases, with 15 bases left between them. The CDR3 sequence is 15 residues long. The V gene's germline CDR1 is LNHDA and CDR2 SQIVND (reference sequence). Here the CDR3 DNA reads TGTGCCAGTAGTATGAGTCAGTTTCTGGCTGAAAAACTGTTTTTT. Translating it yields CASSMSQFLAEKLFF.

This clone was seen once. The chain uses TRBV5-6 and TRBJ2-7; 9 bases are a match to TRBD1. Per germline, CDR1 SGHDT and CDR2 YYEEEE. The CDR3 extends over 15 amino acids. With 4 bases clipped from V and 3 bases from J, the junction kept 8 bases outside the gene matches. The CDR3 nucleotides read TGTGCCAGCAGCAGGCCGGGACAGGGAGGCTACGAGCAGTACTTC. This gives the protein CASSRPGQGGYEQYF.

The genes are TRBV7-9 and TRBJ1-1; D might be TRBD1 (6 bases). Germline values: CDR1 SEHNR, CDR2 FQNEAQ (reference sequence). V shed 1 base and J shed 4 bases, with 10 bases lying between them. The CDR3 runs to 14 residues. The CDR3 nucleotides are TGTGCCAGCAGCTTAGTAGAACAGGGCACTGAAGCTTTCTTT. It encodes CASSLVEQGTEAFF.

The CDR3 spells CASRRNTEAFF. The CDR3 DNA follows: TGTGCCAGCAGACGTAACACTGAAGCTTTCTTT. The chain recombines TRBV6-5 with TRBJ1-1; D call uncertain. Trimming took off 6 bases at V and 2 bases at J, with 4 bases between the two ends. From germline, CDR1 is MNHEY and CDR2 SVGAGI. This CDR3 has 11 residues.

As DNA, the CDR3 is TGTGCCAGCAGTTCTAGGCCACGGGACAGGGGGCTAGTCTCCTATAATTCACCCCTCCACTTT. It specifies CASSSRPRDRGLVSYNSPLHF. The V call is TRBV7-8, the J call TRBJ1-6, with TRBD1 identical over 12 bases. Germline V CDR1 and CDR2: SGHVS, FQNEAQ. CDR3 size: 21 residues. V trimming: 6 bases; J trimming: 0 bases; junction bases outside the gene matches: 15.

The gene calls are TRBV6-5 and TRBJ1-4; 7 bases map to TRBD1. With 5 bases clipped from V and 4 bases from J, the junction kept 7 bases outside the gene matches. CDR1 and CDR2 (germline): MNHEY, SVGAGI. The CDR3 is made up of 15 amino acids. The CDR3 DNA sequence: TGTGCCAGCAGTCCTCCGGGACAGCGTAATGAAAAACTGTTTTTT. Its protein is CASSPPGQRNEKLFF.

The genes are TRBV7-3 and TRBJ2-1, with unresolved D. The CDR3 spans 15 residues. Trimming cost V 6 bases and J 0 bases, with 12 bases left between them. Germline CDR1 is SGHTA and CDR2 is FQGTGA. The CDR3 DNA is TGTGCCAGCAGTCAAGGTGGGCTCTCCTACAATGAGCAGTTCTTC. Translated: CASSQGGLSYNEQFF.

V gene TRBV2 combines with J gene TRBJ1-5; D remains ambiguous. V was clipped by 3 bases and J by 5 bases, with 8 bases between them. Germline V gene data show CDR1 as SNHLY and CDR2 as FYNNEI. The CDR3 is made up of 13 amino acids. The CDR3 is CASSDWADQPQHF. In DNA form, the CDR3 reads TGTGCCAGCAGTGATTGGGCAGATCAGCCCCAGCATTTT.

V usage is TRBV7-8 and J usage is TRBJ1-5; D may be TRBD1 (5 bases). Germline CDR1 and CDR2: SGHVS and FQNEAQ. The V end lost 8 bases, the J end lost 4 bases, and 12 bases lay between the germline ends. This CDR3 contains 13 residues. This CDR3 is CASGTRLNQPQHF. CDR3 sequence (DNA): TGTGCCAGCGGGACCCGACTTAATCAGCCCCAGCATTTT.

This sequence joins TRBV29-1 and TRBJ2-3; no clear D gene. Germline values: CDR1 SQVTM, CDR2 ANQGSEA. The V gene lost 4 bases and the J gene lost 4 bases, with 6 bases spanning the gap. The CDR3 runs 11 residues. CDR3 residues: CSVVIADTQYF. In DNA, the CDR3 is TGCAGCGTTGTGATAGCAGATACGCAGTATTTT.

The chain carries TRBV6-1 and TRBJ1-2, with TRBD1 matching 9 bases. This CDR3 spans 16 amino acids. CDR1 is MNHNS and CDR2 is SASEGT in the germline V gene. V was clipped by 3 bases and J by 2 bases; unmatched bases: 7. The DNA for the CDR3 is TGTGCCAGCAGTGACCTGGGGACAGGGTTAAACTATGGCTACACCTTC. Translated, it gives CASSDLGTGLNYGYTF.

The rearrangement links TRBV13 to TRBJ2-2; a possible D gene is TRBD1 (5 bases). Looked up from germline, CDR1 is PRHDT and CDR2 is FYEKMQ (reference sequence). The V end lost 3 bases, the J end lost 0 bases, and 8 bases lay between the germline ends. CDR3 length: 15 amino acids. CDR3 bases: TGTGCCAGCAGCTTGGGGCGCGCGAACACCGGGGAGCTGTTTTTT. The encoded protein is CASSLGRANTGELFF.

This clone was recorded a few times. V and J are TRBV7-9 and TRBJ1-1, with D hard to call. The germline V and J ends were trimmed by 1 base and 1 base, with 10 bases remaining between them. Germline V lookup: CDR1 SEHNR, CDR2 FQNEAQ (reference sequence). This CDR3 has 15 amino acids. The CDR3 sequence is CASSLGGTGNTEAFF. In nucleotides, the CDR3 is TGTGCCAGCAGCTTAGGAGGCACGGGGAACACTGAAGCTTTCTTT.

This sequence joins TRBV11-3 and TRBJ1-2; a weak D match, TRBD1 (5 bases). The CDR3 spans 16 residues. Trimming removed 0 bases from V and 0 bases from J, with 11 bases in between. Germline V gene data show CDR1 as SGHNT and CDR2 as YENEEA. As DNA, the CDR3 is TGTGCCAGCAGCTTAGAATTGGACACAGCTAACTATGGCTACACCTTC. It yields the protein CASSLELDTANYGYTF.

This chain uses TRBV4-3 with TRBJ2-1; D tentatively fits TRBD1 or TRBD2 (6 bases each). Germline V CDR1 and CDR2: LGHNA, YSLEER. V dropped 4 bases and J dropped 3 bases, with 13 bases sitting between them. The CDR3 contains 15 residues. The CDR3: CASSPGRGLYNEQFF. The CDR3 DNA follows: TGCGCCAGCAGCCCGGGTCGGGGGCTCTACAATGAGCAGTTCTTC.

The chain carries TRBV7-9 and TRBJ1-6; D might be TRBD1 (5 bases). Trimming left V 5 bases short and J 7 bases short, with 15 bases between. This CDR3 contains 15 residues. From germline, CDR1 is SEHNR and CDR2 FQNEAQ (reference sequence). As DNA, the CDR3 is TGTGCCAGCAGCCTCAGGGCCCCGGGGAATTCACCCCTCCACTTT. This gives the protein CASSLRAPGNSPLHF.

The chain joins TRBV10-3 to TRBJ2-3; D gene ambiguous. The germline CDR1 and CDR2 sequences are ENHRY and SYGVKD. With 7 bases removed from V and 5 bases from J, the gap between germline ends came to 13 bases. The CDR3 has 13 amino acids. Written as DNA, the CDR3 is TGTGCCATCACCGAGAGTTCAGGAGATACGCAGTATTTT. Translating it yields CAITESSGDTQYF.

The chain joins TRBV7-2 to TRBJ2-5; the D is unclear. The CDR3 is made up of 13 amino acids. The V and J ends lost 1 base and 5 bases respectively, with 8 bases between them. Germline V gives CDR1 SGHTA, CDR2 FQGNSA. CDR3 in DNA: TGTGCCAGCAGCTTAGATACTTGGGAGACCCAGTACTTC. The encoded protein is CASSLDTWETQYF.

This chain connects TRBV14 to TRBJ1-1, with 7 bases that match TRBD1. Trimming at V came to 4 bases and at J to 5 bases, leaving 4 bases not matched to a gene. Germline loops: CDR1 SGHDN, CDR2 FVKESK. This CDR3 is 13 amino acids long. The CDR3 region is CASSLQGQTEAFF. The CDR3 nucleotides read TGTGCCAGCAGCCTACAGGGACAGACTGAAGCTTTCTTT.

CDR3 nucleotides: TGTGCCAGCAGCTTTATCGACAGCTGGAATTCACCCCTCCACTTT. This translates into CASSFIDSWNSPLHF. V is TRBV11-1 and J is TRBJ1-6, with D possibly TRBD1 on 5 matching bases. CDR1 SGHAT and CDR2 FQDESV come from the germline V gene (reference sequence). Trimming left V 3 bases short and J 7 bases short, with 13 bases between. This CDR3 contains 15 residues.

The chain has TRBV7-9 and TRBJ1-3; D remains ambiguous. The CDR3 has 12 residues. Trimming pared 8 bases from V and 4 bases from J, leaving 9 bases between. Germline assignment: CDR1 SEHNR and CDR2 FQNEAQ (reference sequence). The CDR3 coding sequence is TGTGCCAGCGGACGCGGGGGAAACACCATATATTTT. Its protein is CASGRGGNTIYF.

This clone was picked up a small number of times. The J gene is TRBJ2-7, the V gene TRBV11-3; D may be TRBD1 (5 bases). CDR1 and CDR2 from the germline V gene are SGHNT and YENEEA. The V end lost 5 bases, the J end lost 6 bases, and 17 bases lay between the germline ends. The CDR3 length is 14 residues. In DNA, the CDR3 is TGTGCCAGCAGCCCGTTAGGGGAATTAGCCGAGCAGTACTTC. Translation gives CASSPLGELAEQYF.

The chain uses TRBV5-1 and TRBJ1-4, with D possibly matching TRBD1 (6 bases). CDR1 SGHRS and CDR2 YFSETQ come from the germline V gene. Deletions cut 0 bases from V and 7 bases from J, with 16 bases between. This CDR3 comprises 16 residues. DNA of the CDR3: TGCGCCAGCAGCTTGGATACGGGGGCAGTGGGTGAAAAACTGTTTTTT. It codes for CASSLDTGAVGEKLFF.

The V gene is TRBV5-6, the J gene TRBJ2-7, with no clear D. The V gene's germline CDR1 is SGHDT and CDR2 YYEEEE. The CDR3 spans 14 residues. The germline V and J ends were trimmed by 2 bases and 3 bases, with 12 bases remaining between them. CDR3 sequence (DNA): TGTGCCAGCAGCTTAAGTCTTCCTATCTACGAGCAGTACTTC. Protein product: CASSLSLPIYEQYF.

The J gene is TRBJ2-7, the V gene TRBV5-4; 7 bases are a match to TRBD1. J gave up 0 bases and V 3 bases, and 9 bases lay outside the gene matches. Germline V CDR1 and CDR2: SGHNT, YYREEE (reference sequence). CDR3 length: 16 residues. CDR3: CASSSENRDSSYEQYF. The CDR3 coding sequence is TGTGCCAGCAGCTCGGAAAACCGGGACAGCTCCTACGAGCAGTACTTC.

V gene TRBV9 combines with J gene TRBJ1-2; 10 bases are shared with TRBD1. The CDR3 totals 15 residues. Germline trimming cut 4 bases from V and 4 bases from J; bases unmatched to any gene: 7. Looked up from germline, CDR1 is SGDLS and CDR2 is YYNGEE. The chain's CDR3 is CASSPLTGGGYGYTF. CDR3 in DNA: TGTGCCAGCAGCCCCCTGACAGGGGGCGGCTATGGCTACACCTTC. The variable domain in full, with the rest retrieved from reference TRBV9 and TRBJ1-2, is DSGVTQTPKHLITATGQRVTLRCSPRSGDLSVYWYQQSLDQGLQFLIQYYNGEERAKGNILERFSAQQFPDLHSELNLSSLELGDSALYFCASSPLTGGGYGYTFGSGTRLTVV.

The V call is TRBV7-9, the J call TRBJ1-2; the D is unclear. The CDR3 sequence is 13 residues long. Trimming stripped 4 bases from V and 3 bases from J, with 9 bases between. CDR1 and CDR2 (germline): SEHNR, FQNEAQ (reference sequence). The CDR3 loop reads CASSYPLYYGYTF. CDR3 DNA: TGTGCCAGCAGCTACCCGCTATACTATGGCTACACCTTC.

The rearrangement uses TRBV11-1 and TRBJ2-2; no clear D. The germline gives CDR1 SGHAT, CDR2 FQDESV (reference sequence). V was clipped by 1 base and J by 1 base, with 4 bases between them. This CDR3 comprises 14 residues. The CDR3: CASSLDRNTGELFF. CDR3 DNA: TGTGCCAGCAGCTTAGACAGGAACACCGGGGAGCTGTTTTTT.

Sample share makes this clone medium-sized (0.01 to 0.1%). The genes are TRBV4-3 and TRBJ1-1; 10 nucleotides align to TRBD1. V was clipped by 0 bases and J by 7 bases; unmatched bases: 8. Germline V gives CDR1 LGHNA, CDR2 YSLEER. CDR3 length: 16 residues. In nucleotides, the CDR3 is TGCGCCAGCAGCCAAGAATTTGGGACAGGGGCGAATGAAGCTTTCTTT. The encoded protein is CASSQEFGTGANEAFF.